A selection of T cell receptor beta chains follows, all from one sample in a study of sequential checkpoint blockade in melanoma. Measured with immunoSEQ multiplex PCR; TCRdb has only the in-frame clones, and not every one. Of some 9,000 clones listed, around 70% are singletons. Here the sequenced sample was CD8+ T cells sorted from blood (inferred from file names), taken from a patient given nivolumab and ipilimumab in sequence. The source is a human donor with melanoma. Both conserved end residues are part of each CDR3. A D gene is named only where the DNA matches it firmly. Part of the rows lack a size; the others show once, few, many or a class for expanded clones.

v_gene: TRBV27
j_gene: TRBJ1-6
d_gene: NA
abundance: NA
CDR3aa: CASRSPGNSPLHF
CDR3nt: TGTGCCAGCAGGTCCCCGGGTAATTCACCCCTCCACTTT

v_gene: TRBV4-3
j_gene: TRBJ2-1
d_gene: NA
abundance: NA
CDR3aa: CASSQEAAGGQGQFF
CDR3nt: TGCGCCAGCAGCCAAGAAGCAGCGGGCGGGCAGGGGCAGTTCTTC

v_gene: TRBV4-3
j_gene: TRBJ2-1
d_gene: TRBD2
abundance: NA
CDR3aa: CASSQDPGGSYNEQFF
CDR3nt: TGCGCCAGCAGCCAAGATCCGGGGGGCTCCTACAATGAGCAGTTCTTC

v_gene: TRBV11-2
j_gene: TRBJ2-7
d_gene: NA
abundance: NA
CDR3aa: CASSLLGTYEQYF
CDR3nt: TGTGCCAGCAGCTTACTAGGGACTTACGAGCAGTACTTC

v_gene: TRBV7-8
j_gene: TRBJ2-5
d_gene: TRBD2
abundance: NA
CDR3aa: CASSLFRAGAETQYF
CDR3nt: TGTGCCAGCAGCTTATTTCGGGCGGGAGCGGAGACCCAGTACTTC

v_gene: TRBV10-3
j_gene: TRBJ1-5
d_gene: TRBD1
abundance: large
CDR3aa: CAISEGGQYQPQHF
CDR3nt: TGTGCCATCAGTGAGGGGGGACAGTATCAGCCCCAGCATTTT

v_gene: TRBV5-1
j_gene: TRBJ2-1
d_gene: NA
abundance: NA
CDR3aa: CASSLRRASYNEQFF
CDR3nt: TGCGCCAGCAGCTTGCGGCGGGCCTCCTACAATGAGCAGTTCTTC

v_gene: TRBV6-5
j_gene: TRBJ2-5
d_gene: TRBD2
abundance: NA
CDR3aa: CASSYSQREGGETQYF
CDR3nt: TGTGCCAGCAGTTATTCTCAGCGGGAGGGGGGAGAGACCCAGTACTTC

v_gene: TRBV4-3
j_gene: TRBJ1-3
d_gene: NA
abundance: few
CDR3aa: CASSSSPGAGNTIYF
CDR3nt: TGCGCCAGCAGCAGCAGCCCAGGGGCCGGAAACACCATATATTTT

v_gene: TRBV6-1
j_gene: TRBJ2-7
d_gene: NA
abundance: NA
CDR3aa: CASSETGTGSYEQYF
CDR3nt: TGTGCCAGCAGTGAAACCGGTACAGGGAGCTACGAGCAGTACTTC

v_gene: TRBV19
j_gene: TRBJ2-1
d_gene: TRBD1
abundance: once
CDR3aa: CASSRTGINEQFF
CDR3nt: TGTGCCAGTAGTAGGACAGGCATCAATGAGCAGTTCTTC

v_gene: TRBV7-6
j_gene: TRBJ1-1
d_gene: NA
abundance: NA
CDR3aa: CASSSPLGGGGTEAFF
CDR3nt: TGTGCCAGCAGCTCTCCCCTGGGAGGGGGAGGAACTGAAGCTTTCTTT

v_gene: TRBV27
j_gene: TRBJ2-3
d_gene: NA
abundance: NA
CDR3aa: CASSPLAVRRSGSTDTQYF
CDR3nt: TGTGCCAGCAGTCCCTTAGCGGTCCGAAGGAGCGGGAGCACAGATACGCAGTATTTT

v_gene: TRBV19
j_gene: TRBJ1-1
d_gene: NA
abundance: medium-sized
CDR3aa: CATTVGVNTEAFF
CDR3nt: TGTGCCACCACGGTAGGGGTGAACACTGAAGCTTTCTTT

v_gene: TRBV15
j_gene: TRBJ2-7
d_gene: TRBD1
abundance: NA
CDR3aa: CATSQDRGLSYEQYF
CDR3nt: TGTGCCACCAGTCAGGACAGGGGGCTATCCTACGAGCAGTACTTC

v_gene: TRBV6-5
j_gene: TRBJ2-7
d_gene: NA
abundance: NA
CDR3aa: CASSLGGLYEQYF
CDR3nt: TGTGCCAGCAGTTTAGGGGGTTTGTACGAGCAGTACTTC

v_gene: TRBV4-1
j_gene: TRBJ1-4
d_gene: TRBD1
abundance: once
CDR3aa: CASSQGTGNEKLFF
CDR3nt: TGCGCCAGCAGCCAAGGGACAGGGAATGAAAAACTGTTTTTT